A single sample gave rise to the 15 T cell receptor beta chains below, sequenced in a study of control samples from healthy donors and cancer patients. Some clones are missing from TCRdb's copy, which holds only in-frame ones; the method was immunoSEQ multiplex PCR. The sample records about 180,000 clones, more than 85% being singletons. The sample consisted of blood. These receptors came from a woman aged 40-49 years in good health.

This chain connects TRBV28 to TRBJ1-2, with 8 bases aligning to TRBD1. This CDR3 has 12 residues. V shed 8 bases and J 8 bases; nucleotides not matched to a gene: 7. From germline, CDR1 is MDHEN and CDR2 SYDVKM. The CDR3 loop reads CASLGQGNGYTF. Here the CDR3 DNA reads TGTGCCAGCCTCGGACAGGGAAACGGCTACACCTTC.

The V call is TRBV5-4, the J call TRBJ2-5, with TRBD1 identical over 7 bases. V dropped 2 bases and J dropped 5; count of bases not matched to a gene: 6. Germline CDR1 reads SGHNT; CDR2 reads YYREEE (reference sequence). This CDR3 is 14 amino acids long. The CDR3 coding sequence is TGTGCCAGCAGCTTACAGGGGATTAAGGAGACCCAGTACTTC. This translates into CASSLQGIKETQYF. The complete variable domain, with remaining parts taken from reference TRBV5-4 and TRBJ2-5, reads ETGVTQSPTHLIKTRGQQVTLRCSSQSGHNTVSWYQQALGQGPQFIFQYYREEENGRGNFPPRFSGLQFPNYSSELNVNALELDDSALYLCASSLQGIKETQYFGPGTRLLVL.

V and J are TRBV6-2 or TRBV6-3 and TRBJ1-1, with D hard to call. V lost 6 bases to trimming and J lost 0 bases, with 8 bases between them. Germline V lookup: CDR1 MNHEY, CDR2 SVGEGT. CDR3 length: 13 amino acids. CDR3 amino acids: CASSKDLNTEAFF. The CDR3 DNA follows: TGTGCCAGCAGCAAGGACTTGAACACTGAAGCTTTCTTT.

The chain links TRBV19 to TRBJ2-2, with 14 bases matching TRBD2. Germline V gives CDR1 LNHDA, CDR2 SQIVND (reference sequence). The CDR3 consists of 21 residues. The junction had 16 bases not matched to a gene; V was cut back by 2 bases and J by 5 bases. The CDR3 region is CASSIRKGLAGDLSDTGELFF. In DNA form, the CDR3 reads TGTGCCAGTAGTATAAGGAAGGGACTAGCGGGGGACCTCTCGGATACCGGGGAGCTGTTTTTT.

Written as DNA, the CDR3 is TGTGCCAGCAGTTTTCGGGACGGTAACTATGGCTACACCTTC. Its translation is CASSFRDGNYGYTF. The chain couples TRBV27 to TRBJ1-2; the D gene is possibly TRBD1 (5 bases). Trimming left V 3 bases short and J 1 base short, with 9 bases between. The CDR3 has 14 amino acids. The germline V gene has CDR1 MNHEY and CDR2 SMNVEV (reference sequence).

The CDR3 spells CASSFVGGGGETQYF. CDR3 nucleotide sequence: TGTGCCAGCAGTTTTGTGGGGGGAGGCGGGGAGACCCAGTACTTC. The V and J genes are TRBV27 and TRBJ2-5; maybe TRBD2 (6 bases). V was cut by 3 bases and J by 5 bases, with 16 bases left in between. This CDR3 contains 15 residues. Germline V gene lookup returns CDR1 MNHEY and CDR2 SMNVEV (reference sequence).

The chain carries TRBV5-1 and TRBJ1-1; D gene uncertain. Trimming shortened V by 4 bases and J by 1 base, and 8 bases separated the two germline ends. The CDR3 sequence is 13 residues long. Germline lookup yields CDR1 SGHRS and CDR2 YFSETQ. The CDR3 DNA is TGCGCCAGCAGCCTTGCCACGAACACTGAAGCTTTCTTT. Translating gives CASSLATNTEAFF.

This rearrangement joins TRBV5-1 to TRBJ1-1; weak D call: TRBD1 (5 bases). This CDR3 is built from 13 residues. V was clipped by 0 bases and J by 5 bases, with 8 bases between them. Germline V gene data show CDR1 as SGHRS and CDR2 as YFSETQ. DNA of the CDR3: TGCGCCAGCAGCTTGGAATGGGGGACTGAAGCTTTCTTT. Its translation: CASSLEWGTEAFF.

The genes are TRBV12-3 or TRBV12-4 and TRBJ2-3; unclear D gene. Trimming took off 2 bases at V and 5 bases at J, with 8 bases between the two ends. The CDR3 runs to 13 residues. This CDR3 reads CASSLPAEDTQYF. The DNA for the CDR3 is TGTGCCAGCAGTTTACCGGCGGAAGATACGCAGTATTTT.

The chain uses TRBV11-2 and TRBJ1-1; unclear D gene. The germline V and J ends were trimmed by 0 bases and 3 bases, with 5 bases remaining between them. Germline-derived CDR1 and CDR2 are SGHAT and FQNNGV. The CDR3 totals 13 residues. CDR3 loop: CASSLDLYTEAFF. CDR3 DNA: TGTGCCAGCAGCTTAGACCTGTACACTGAAGCTTTCTTT. Variable domain in full (rest from reference TRBV11-2 and TRBJ1-1): EAGVAQSPRYKIIEKRQSVAFWCNPISGHATLYWYQQILGQGPKLLIQFQNNGVVDDSQLPKDRFSAERLKGVDSTLKIQPAKLEDSAVYLCASSLDLYTEAFFGQGTRLTVV.

CDR3 bases: TGCGCCAGCCCCCGGGGTAAAAAAGAAAAACTGTTTTTT. Its protein product is CASPRGKKEKLFF. The rearrangement uses TRBV5-1 and TRBJ1-4; D gene uncertain. This CDR3 spans 13 amino acids. V lost 7 bases and J lost 8, with 15 bases in between. CDR1 and CDR2 (germline): SGHRS, YFSETQ.

The chain links TRBV4-1 to TRBJ1-1; 7 bases agree with TRBD1. Germline values: CDR1 MGHRA, CDR2 YSYEKL. This CDR3 region has 14 residues. V lost 0 bases, J lost 8 bases, and 6 bases stayed unmatched. The CDR3 loop is CASSQEPQGGEAFF. In DNA form, the CDR3 reads TGCGCCAGCAGCCAAGAACCGCAGGGGGGCGAAGCTTTCTTT.

V is TRBV7-9 and J is TRBJ2-7, with D possibly TRBD1 on 5 matching bases. Germline V gives CDR1 SEHNR, CDR2 FQNEAQ (reference sequence). The CDR3 spans 18 residues. V lost 0 bases to trimming and J lost 2 bases, with 20 bases between them. DNA of the CDR3: TGTGCCAGCAGCTTAGCAGAAGGGGTCGGAATAACCCCCTACGAGCAGTACTTC. This encodes CASSLAEGVGITPYEQYF.

The count of this clone is one. The gene calls are TRBV9 and TRBJ1-3; D ambiguous. The CDR3 sequence is 16 residues long. Germline assignment: CDR1 SGDLS and CDR2 YYNGEE. Trimming removed 0 bases from V and 4 bases from J, with 14 bases in between. DNA for the CDR3: TGTGCCAGCAGCGTAGAGTCCCAACTCTCAGGAAACACCATATATTTT. This sequence encodes CASSVESQLSGNTIYF.

The chain uses TRBV7-9 and TRBJ1-6, with a possible D match to TRBD1 (6 bases). The germline V gene encodes CDR1 SEHNR and CDR2 FQNEAQ (reference sequence). Trimming stripped 5 bases from V and 9 bases from J, with 11 bases between. The CDR3 has 13 amino acids. The CDR3 region is CASSAGDGSPLHF. Here the CDR3 DNA reads TGTGCCAGCAGCGCAGGGGATGGTTCACCCCTCCACTTT.